Listed here are 17 T cell receptor beta chains from one sample, sequenced in a study of molecular identifiers for immune sequencing clone quantification. TCRdb redid the calling of the PCR reads with MiXCR, one entry per CDR3 protein. Of just under 650,000 distinct CDR3 sequences in the sample, less than 20% were seen once. Sequenced sample: naive CD8+ T cells from blood, with Jurkat cell RNA spiked in. Subset of the sample: FACS-sorted CD8+CD4-CCR7+CD45RA+ naive T cells. The origin of the receptors is a human donor in good health. Some libraries in this study had Jurkat cell RNA spiked in.

The chain combines TRBV12-3 or TRBV12-4 with TRBJ2-1; 9 nucleotides line up with TRBD1. The CDR3 length is 16 residues. Germline trimming cut 6 bases from V and 7 bases from J; bases unmatched to any gene: 13. The chain's CDR3 is CASRQPPGTGMNEQFF. The DNA for the CDR3 is TGTGCCAGCAGGCAGCCCCCCGGGACAGGGATGAATGAGCAGTTCTTC.

On this clonotype: The junction departs from the called germline gene at one end, perhaps through a read error. This chain uses TRBV6-2 or TRBV6-3 with TRBJ1-1, with a possible D match to TRBD1 (5 bases). This CDR3 is built from 12 residues. CDR1 MNHEY and CDR2 SVGEGT come from the germline V gene. The CDR3 region is CAGSYSGTTLFF. CDR3 coding DNA: TGTGCCGGCAGTTACTCCGGGACTACACTTTTCTTT.

This clonotype was seen a few times. The CDR3 is CSVDHRRPTYNEQFF. DNA of the CDR3: TGCAGCGTTGACCACAGGAGACCAACCTACAATGAGCAGTTCTTC. The V and J genes are TRBV29-1 and TRBJ2-1; perhaps TRBD1 as D (5 bases). This CDR3 is 15 amino acids long. Germline CDR1 and CDR2: SQVTM and ANQGSEA. V lost 3 bases, J lost 2 bases, and 14 bases lay in between.

The chain uses TRBV7-9 and TRBJ1-4; D may be TRBD1 (5 bases). From germline, CDR1 is SEHNR and CDR2 FQNEAQ (reference sequence). V was cut by 2 bases and J by 4 bases, with 17 bases left in between. The CDR3 has 17 amino acids. The CDR3 DNA is TGTGCCAGCAGCTTATTCCGGGACGGGCCCATTAATGAAAAACTGTTTTTT. It encodes CASSLFRDGPINEKLFF.

The table lists this clonotype with many counts. The rearrangement links TRBV20-1 to TRBJ1-4, with TRBD1 matching over 7 bases. This CDR3 is 14 amino acids long. Germline V lookup: CDR1 DFQATT, CDR2 SNEGSKA (reference sequence). The junction had 5 bases not matched to a gene; V was cut back by 5 bases and J by 2 bases. The CDR3 coding sequence is TGCAGTGCTCAACCGGGACAGACTAATGAAAAACTGTTTTTT. Translating it yields CSAQPGQTNEKLFF.

This clonotype was counted ten times or more. For the CDR3, the DNA is TGCGCCAGCAGCCCAACAAGGCAAGGGGGCACTGAAGCTTTCTTT. Residues: CASSPTRQGGTEAFF. This sequence joins TRBV4-3 and TRBJ1-1; tentative D call: TRBD1 (6 bases). The CDR3 contains 15 residues. Per the germline V gene, CDR1 is LGHNA and CDR2 is YSLEER. The germline V and J ends were trimmed by 4 bases and 4 bases, with 16 bases remaining between them.

On this clonotype: This may be a read error, as it is one base from a much larger clone. The CDR3 here is CATSETGGCTGELFF. The CDR3 region has the DNA TGTGCCACCAGTGAAACAGGGGGCTGCACCGGGGAGCTGTTTTTT. The J gene is TRBJ2-2, the V gene TRBV24-1, with 9 bases fitting TRBD1. In germline, CDR1 is KGHDR, CDR2 SFDVKD. The CDR3 covers 15 residues. The trim removed 4 bases at V and 4 bases at J, leaving 3 bases unmatched.

The chain combines TRBV20-1 with TRBJ2-1; 9 bases map to TRBD1. Germline V gene sequence: CDR1 DFQATT, CDR2 SNEGSKA (reference sequence). This CDR3 has 16 residues. J lost 4 bases, V lost 5 bases, and 12 bases had no gene match. The CDR3 bases are TGCAGTGCTGGGGAGTGGGGACAGGGAATATACAATGAGCAGTTCTTC. This encodes CSAGEWGQGIYNEQFF.

This clonotype was observed at least ten times. The V call is TRBV15, the J call TRBJ2-7; D may correspond to TRBD1 or TRBD2 (5 bases each). Germline V gene sequence: CDR1 LNHNV, CDR2 YYDKDF (reference sequence). Trimming removed 5 bases from V and 2 bases from J, with 16 bases in between. The length of the CDR3 is 15 residues. CDR3 nucleotide sequence: TGTGCCACCAGCGGGGACCGACGGACCGCCTACGAGCAGTACTTC. Translating it yields CATSGDRRTAYEQYF.

This chain links TRBV5-6 with TRBJ2-3; the D gene is possibly TRBD2 (6 bases). The CDR3 loop spans 17 amino acids. Germline V CDR1 and CDR2: SGHDT, YYEEEE. The V end lost 6 bases, the J end lost 0 bases, and 20 bases lay between the germline ends. DNA of the CDR3: TGTGCCAGCACCCAAGGGGTAGCGGCCTCTAGCACAGATACGCAGTATTTT. Amino acid sequence: CASTQGVAASSTDTQYF.

In regard to this clonotype: Possible read error: a much larger clone is one base away. The conserved final phenylalanine or tryptophan is absent from the CDR3, which likely points to a read error. The chain uses TRBV5-1 and TRBJ2-7; D might be TRBD2 (5 bases). Trimming removed 2 bases at V and 2 bases at J, with 11 bases between. Germline V gene lookup returns CDR1 SGHRS and CDR2 YFSETQ. This CDR3 spans 14 amino acids. CDR3 protein: CASSLAGDTYEQYI. In nucleotides, the CDR3 is TGCGCCAGCAGCTTAGCCGGGGATACCTACGAGCAGTACATC.

There are a few counts of this clonotype. The chain has TRBV11-2 and TRBJ2-7; TRBD2 agrees at 9 bases. Germline V CDR1 and CDR2: SGHAT, FQNNGV. The V and J ends lost 5 bases and 6 bases, in that order; junction bases with no gene match: 14. The CDR3 extends over 16 amino acids. The CDR3 DNA reads TGTGCCAGCAGCCCCGGGGCTAGCGGGGTAGGTCCCGAGCAGTACTTC. Residues: CASSPGASGVGPEQYF.

This clonotype was detected ten times or more. The rearrangement uses TRBV7-9 and TRBJ2-1, with TRBD1 matching 7 bases. The V gene's germline CDR1 is SEHNR and CDR2 FQNEAQ (reference sequence). The V and J ends lost 2 bases and 3 bases, in that order; junction bases with no gene match: 7. The CDR3 runs to 16 residues. CDR3 region: CASSLRTGTVYNEQFF. The CDR3 bases are TGTGCCAGCAGCTTAAGAACCGGGACAGTCTACAATGAGCAGTTCTTC. Filled out from reference TRBV7-9 and TRBJ2-1, the complete variable domain reads DTGVSQNPRHKITKRGQNVTFRCDPISEHNRLYWYRQTLGQGPEFLTYFQNEAQLEKSRLLSDRFSAERPKGSFSTLEIQRTEQGDSAMYLCASSLRTGTVYNEQFFGPGTRLTVL.

Many counts were recorded for this clonotype. This sequence joins TRBV7-6 and TRBJ2-1, with 10 bases identical to TRBD2. This CDR3 region has 15 residues. V shed 5 bases, J shed 3 bases, and the junction held 4 bases outside the gene matches. Per the germline V gene, CDR1 is SGHVS and CDR2 is FNYEAQ. The CDR3 region is CASSPSGGHYNEQFF. The CDR3 bases are TGTGCCAGCAGCCCTAGCGGGGGACACTACAATGAGCAGTTCTTC.

This clonotype was counted ten times or more. The CDR3 loop is CSASVGGEQYF. In DNA form, the CDR3 reads TGCAGTGCTAGTGTTGGGGGAGAGCAGTACTTC. The chain couples TRBV20-1 to TRBJ2-7; D possibly uses TRBD1 or TRBD2 (5 bases each). The CDR3 contains 11 residues. The germline CDR1 and CDR2 sequences are DFQATT and SNEGSKA (reference sequence). Trimming removed 3 bases from V and 7 bases from J, with 10 bases in between.

The rearrangement uses TRBV12-3 or TRBV12-4 and TRBJ2-2; D gene uncertain. The length of the CDR3 is 14 residues. V lost 5 bases and J 7 bases, leaving 14 bases between the germline ends. The CDR3 loop reads CASSDASWGGELFF. The CDR3 coding sequence is TGTGCCAGCAGTGATGCGTCGTGGGGCGGGGAGCTGTTTTTT.

In this sample, this clonotype turned up many times. V is TRBV7-9 and J is TRBJ2-2, with D hard to call. CDR1 is SEHNR, CDR2 FQNEAQ, per germline (reference sequence). The CDR3 totals 16 residues. Trimming stripped 1 base from V and 0 bases from J, with 9 bases between. DNA of the CDR3: TGTGCCAGCAGCTTAGGTCCGACTTCGAACACCGGGGAGCTGTTTTTT. It is translated as CASSLGPTSNTGELFF.